This T cell receptor beta chain emerged from a study of blood T cell repertoires in COVID-19. V was shortened by 0 bases and J by 3 bases, with 10 bases between the two germline ends. This CDR3 has 15 residues. CDR1 and CDR2 from the germline V gene are SGHTA and FQGNSA. The assay was immunoSEQ multiplex PCR, and TCRdb's table has in-frame clones only and misses some. This table holds around 200,000 clones, about 89% found once. Enrollees, about 18 to 100 years old, lived in roughly 24 US areas. Cohort 3 donors counted as recovered after two negative PCRs, clearance, or resolved symptoms. The chain joins TRBV7-2 to TRBJ2-3, with unresolved D. Sequencing was carried out using PBMCs or T cells enriched from blood (not recorded which). This receptor was obtained from a woman between 18 and 29 years old who had recovered from COVID-19. The CDR3 reads CASSLAYESTDTQYF. The CDR3 nucleotides are TGTGCCAGCAGCTTAGCGTACGAGTCTACAGATACGCAGTATTTT.